This T cell receptor (beta chain) was profiled in a study of T cell responses to AZD1222 COVID-19 vaccine. Study conclusions and caveats: Recipients of two AZD1222 doses showed rising Spike-specific TCR breadth and depth.

Details on this clone: Its specificity is not known.

Trimming stripped 4 bases from V and 9 bases from J, with 16 bases between. CDR1 is SGHTA and CDR2 is FQGNSA in the germline V gene. The CDR3 runs 14 residues. The data were produced by immunoSEQ multiplex PCR, yet TCRdb's version contains in-frame clones alone and is incomplete. The sample lists some 90,000 clones; around nine tenths were seen once. The rearrangement joins TRBV7-2 to TRBJ2-1; the D gene is possibly TRBD1 (6 bases). Sample: peripheral blood, taken on day 0 of MenACWY control vaccination. The sequence came from an adult in good health. CDR3: CASSSRTALSEQFF. The CDR3 DNA reads as TGTGCCAGCAGCTCTCGGACAGCCCTGAGTGAGCAGTTCTTC.